This note documents a single T cell receptor beta chain sequence. What it binds is not known. Libraries were prepared by immunoSEQ multiplex PCR; TCRdb keeps only in-frame clonotypes and omits some of them. The data contain tens of thousands of clones, around 90% of them singletons. This specimen belongs to a study of graft-versus-host responses after intestinal transplantation. CDR3 size: 12 residues. Per the germline V gene, CDR1 is SGHAT and CDR2 is FQNNGV. V shed 2 bases and J shed 8 bases, with 8 bases lying between them. This chain uses TRBV11-2 with TRBJ2-3, with unresolved D. Sequenced material: unstimulated CD8+ T cells sorted from spleen or lymph node cells, taken before intestinal transplant. This receptor was obtained from a human donor who received an intestinal transplant. The chain's CDR3 is CASSLSPSTQYF. CDR3 sequence (DNA): TGTGCCAGCAGCTTAAGTCCGAGTACGCAGTATTTT.